This T cell receptor beta chain appears in the sequencing data of a study of human T cells and chemical hapten exposure. Regarding time point: pre-sensitization, week 0. The treatment is: therapeutic diphenylcyclopropenone sensitization with weekly scalp DPC. TCRdb reprocessed the RACE reads via MiXCR and lists one record per CDR3 protein. Among 84,000 or so distinct CDR3 sequences, about 9% were seen once, and the ten largest hold 2% to 3%. Looked up from germline, CDR1 is MNHEY and CDR2 is SVGEGT. The CDR3 runs to 13 residues. V was clipped by 7 bases and J by 6 bases, with 15 bases between them. The receptor was isolated from a man aged 35-49 years with alopecia areata. Some clones in this sample may be carry-over from other donors' samples. This material consisted of whole blood, taken in connection with sensitization to the hapten diphenylcyclopropenone (DPC). V gene TRBV6-2 or TRBV6-3 combines with J gene TRBJ2-5; no reliable D call. CDR3 bases: TGTGCCAGCACCATTAGAGAGAGCAAGACCCAGTACTTC. It encodes CASTIRESKTQYF.